The 10 T cell receptor beta chains given below trace back to one sample, sequenced in a study of molecular identifiers for immune sequencing clone quantification. Using its own MiXCR run on the PCR reads, TCRdb lists one record per CDR3 protein. The repertoire has 80,000 to 95,000 distinct CDR3 sequences, about 20% of them found once; the top ten carry around 0.8%. The source material was naive CD8+ T cells from blood, with Jurkat cell RNA spiked in. Subset: FACS-sorted CD8+CD4-CCR7+CD45RA+ naive T cells. The origin of the receptors is a human donor in good health. Some libraries in this study had Jurkat cell RNA spiked in.

This clonotype was counted many times. The J gene is TRBJ2-5, the V gene TRBV27, with 15 bases that match TRBD2. The CDR3 extends over 17 amino acids. Germline CDR1 reads MNHEY; CDR2 reads SMNVEV (reference sequence). Trimming cost V 5 bases and J 9 bases; bases outside gene matches: 13. The CDR3 DNA reads TGTGCCAGCAGTGACGGGACTAGCGGGAGGTCGGGTGAGGCCCAGTACTTC. This codes for CASSDGTSGRSGEAQYF.

V is TRBV6-2 or TRBV6-3 and J is TRBJ2-7, with 15 positions matching TRBD2. After removal of 5 bases from V and 4 bases from J, the junction contained 6 bases not matched to a gene. The CDR3 spans 16 residues. Looked up from germline, CDR1 is MNHEY and CDR2 is SVGEGT. CDR3 residues: CASSPPGLAGGYEQYF. The CDR3, as DNA: TGTGCCAGCAGTCCGCCGGGACTAGCGGGGGGATACGAGCAGTACTTC.

This clonotype was seen many times. The gene calls are TRBV6-5 and TRBJ2-2, with D perhaps matching TRBD2 (5 bases). Trimming shortened V by 6 bases and J by 0 bases, and 14 bases separated the two germline ends. The CDR3 consists of 16 residues. Germline CDR1 MNHEY, CDR2 SVGAGI. The CDR3 spells CASSPPQRTNTGELFF. The CDR3 DNA follows: TGTGCCAGCAGCCCTCCACAGCGGACGAACACCGGGGAGCTGTTTTTT.

This clonotype was seen many times. The chain is built from TRBV10-3 and TRBJ2-7; D gene ambiguous. This CDR3 comprises 14 residues. V was shortened by 6 bases and J by 0 bases, with 12 bases between the two germline ends. The germline gives CDR1 ENHRY, CDR2 SYGVKD. CDR3 nucleotides: TGTGCCATCAGCCCGGATGACCGCTCCTACGAGCAGTACTTC. This gives the protein CAISPDDRSYEQYF.

This clonotype was counted at least ten times. The CDR3 DNA is TGTGCCTGGTGGGACAGTACCCCAGATACGCAGTATTTT. Protein product: CAWWDSTPDTQYF. J is TRBJ2-3 and V is TRBV30; 7 bases map to TRBD1. The J segment lost 4 bases and the V segment lost 5 bases, leaving 6 bases of the junction unmatched. CDR3 length: 13 residues. The germline V gene has CDR1 GTSNPN and CDR2 SVGIG (reference sequence).

This clonotype was seen at least ten times. The chain uses TRBV27 and TRBJ1-1; 7 nucleotides align to TRBD1. Germline V gene lookup returns CDR1 MNHEY and CDR2 SMNVEV (reference sequence). The CDR3 extends over 14 amino acids. J was trimmed by 5 bases and V by 6 bases; bases with no gene match: 9. For the CDR3, the DNA is TGTGCCAGCAGCATAAATACAGGGGTTACTGAAGCTTTCTTT. Encoded protein: CASSINTGVTEAFF.

This rearrangement joins TRBV4-3 to TRBJ1-1; D gene uncertain. The CDR3 runs to 13 residues. V was cut by 5 bases and J by 4 bases, with 11 bases left in between. Germline V gene data show CDR1 as LGHNA and CDR2 as YSLEER. The CDR3 spells CASSSKIATEAFF. CDR3 sequence (DNA): TGCGCCAGCAGCTCCAAGATAGCCACTGAAGCTTTCTTT.

This clonotype was counted ten times or more. The chain joins TRBV5-4 to TRBJ2-2; D tentatively reads TRBD1 or TRBD2 (5 bases each). The CDR3 spans 13 residues. With 2 bases removed from V and 8 bases from J, the gap between germline ends came to 10 bases. Looked up from germline, CDR1 is SGHNT and CDR2 is YYREEE (reference sequence). The CDR3 spells CASSFRGAGELFF. The CDR3 DNA is TGTGCCAGCAGCTTCCGAGGGGCAGGGGAGCTGTTTTTT. Combining the CDR3 with reference TRBV5-4 and TRBJ2-2 gives the whole variable domain ETGVTQSPTHLIKTRGQQVTLRCSSQSGHNTVSWYQQALGQGPQFIFQYYREEENGRGNFPPRFSGLQFPNYSSELNVNALELDDSALYLCASSFRGAGELFFGEGSRLTVL.

On this clonotype: This may be a read error, as it is one base from a much larger clone. This rearrangement joins TRBV4-2 to TRBJ2-1, with 10 bases identical to TRBD2. Germline loops: CDR1 LGHNA, CDR2 YNFKEQ. This CDR3 has 19 residues. CDR3 amino acids: CAGSQDIAGGTPPYNEQFF. In nucleotides, the CDR3 is TGTGCCGGCAGCCAAGATATAGCGGGAGGCACCCCCCCATACAATGAGCAGTTCTTC.

In this sample, this clonotype turned up many times. The rearrangement uses TRBV27 and TRBJ1-1; 9 positions agree with TRBD1. The germline CDR1 and CDR2 sequences are MNHEY and SMNVEV (reference sequence). Germline trimming cut 2 bases from V and 5 bases from J; bases unmatched to any gene: 12. The CDR3 runs 17 residues. CDR3 coding DNA: TGTGCCAGCAGTTTAGGAAGGACAGGGGTACGACAAACTGAAGCTTTCTTT. The encoded protein is CASSLGRTGVRQTEAFF.